Each of the 27 T cell receptor beta chains below was sequenced from the same sample in a study of blood T cell repertoires in COVID-19. Here immunoSEQ multiplex PCR was the method, and the copy in TCRdb shows in-frame clones only, minus some. Among about 400,000 clones listed, roughly nine tenths were seen once. Sequencing was done on a sample of peripheral blood. Receptors originate from a man aged 40-50 years with acute or convalescent COVID-19.

This clone has just one count. The V and J genes are TRBV9 and TRBJ1-3, with 9 bases matching TRBD1. The V and J ends lost 1 base and 5 bases, in that order; junction bases with no gene match: 13. The CDR3 runs 18 residues. Germline loops: CDR1 SGDLS, CDR2 YYNGEE. CDR3 loop: CASSVSPLGQGWRNTIYF. CDR3 nucleotides: TGTGCCAGCAGCGTATCCCCCTTGGGACAGGGATGGAGAAACACCATATATTTT.

The rearrangement links TRBV6-4 to TRBJ2-3; TRBD2 agrees at 12 bases. This CDR3 contains 16 residues. Unmatched junction bases numbered 3, after V lost 3 bases and J lost 2 bases. CDR1 and CDR2 (germline): MRHNA, SNTAGT. CDR3 nucleotides: TGTGCCAGCAGTGAGGCTAGCGGGGGGGCCACAGATACGCAGTATTTT. It encodes CASSEASGGATDTQYF.

The CDR3 DNA sequence: TGTGCCAGCAGTTTAGTGGGTAGCTGGACAGATACGCAGTATTTT. This codes for CASSLVGSWTDTQYF. This sequence joins TRBV27 and TRBJ2-3, with no clear D. CDR1 and CDR2 from the germline V gene are MNHEY and SMNVEV (reference sequence). This CDR3 comprises 15 residues. Trimming pared 2 bases from V and 3 bases from J, leaving 12 bases between.

The chain combines TRBV30 with TRBJ2-3; a possible D gene is TRBD2 (6 bases). The CDR3 is 14 amino acids. Trimming stripped 0 bases from V and 4 bases from J, with 11 bases between. Germline V gives CDR1 GTSNPN, CDR2 SVGIG (reference sequence). The CDR3 DNA sequence: TGTGCCTGGAGTGTTGGCGTAGCGGCAGATACGCAGTATTTT. Translating it yields CAWSVGVAADTQYF. Full variable domain (missing parts from reference TRBV30 and TRBJ2-3): SQTIHQWPATLVQPVGSPLSLECTVEGTSNPNLYWYRQAAGRGLQLLFYSVGIGQISSEVPQNLSASRPQDRQFILSSKKLLLSDSGFYLCAWSVGVAADTQYFGPGTRLTVL.

This sequence joins TRBV20-1 and TRBJ1-2, with D perhaps TRBD1 (6 bases). V was trimmed by 6 bases and J by 8 bases, leaving 13 bases between them. This CDR3 is built from 11 residues. Germline V gene data show CDR1 as DFQATT and CDR2 as SNEGSKA (reference sequence). CDR3 bases: TGCAGTGCCACAGGGTTGGGGGGCTACACCTTC. The encoded protein is CSATGLGGYTF.

The chain combines TRBV7-2 with TRBJ2-3, with 11 bases identical to TRBD2. CDR3 size: 15 residues. CDR1 SGHTA and CDR2 FQGNSA come from the germline V gene. J was trimmed by 4 bases and V by 7 bases; bases with no gene match: 7. This CDR3 reads CASTDIAGGPDTQYF. CDR3 in DNA: TGTGCCAGCACAGATATAGCGGGGGGGCCAGATACGCAGTATTTT.

V usage is TRBV7-8 and J usage is TRBJ1-2; D call uncertain. The ends were cut back, 5 bases at V and 4 bases at J, with 14 bases in the middle. The CDR3 runs 14 residues. CDR1 and CDR2 (germline): SGHVS, FQNEAQ. The CDR3 sequence is CASSARLAFYGYTF. The DNA for the CDR3 is TGTGCCAGCAGCGCCAGATTGGCCTTCTATGGCTACACCTTC.

The genes are TRBV12-3 or TRBV12-4 and TRBJ1-5; tentative D call: TRBD1 (6 bases). The V and J ends lost 6 bases and 6 bases respectively, with 12 bases between them. The CDR3 has 13 amino acids. In nucleotides, the CDR3 is TGTGCCAGCAGCACAGGGTCGGGTCAGCCCCAGCATTTT. It specifies CASSTGSGQPQHF.

The chain couples TRBV18 to TRBJ2-7; 9 bases fit TRBD1. Germline values: CDR1 KGHSH, CDR2 LQKENI. The CDR3 has 15 residues. V trimming: 3 bases; J trimming: 0 bases; junction bases outside the gene matches: 3. The CDR3 coding sequence is TGTGCCAGCTCACCTGGGACAGGGAACTCCTACGAGCAGTACTTC. Translation: CASSPGTGNSYEQYF.

This clone was counted only a few times. The chain's CDR3 is CASTERGEVTDTQYF. The CDR3 DNA reads as TGTGCCAGTACCGAGCGGGGGGAGGTCACAGATACGCAGTATTTT. The chain uses TRBV19 and TRBJ2-3; TRBD2 matches at 9 bases. The germline V gene encodes CDR1 LNHDA and CDR2 SQIVND (reference sequence). There are 15 residues in the CDR3. With 7 bases clipped from V and 2 bases from J, the junction kept 7 bases outside the gene matches.

As for this clone: Given a much more abundant clone one base away, this may be a read error. This sample includes further DNA sequences coding for the same CDR3. This chain links TRBV27 with TRBJ2-7, with 10 bases lining up with TRBD1. In germline, CDR1 is MNHEY, CDR2 SMNVEV (reference sequence). The CDR3 has 14 amino acids. Losses at the gene ends were 2 bases for V and 2 bases for J; bases not matched to a gene: 0. The CDR3 DNA reads TGTGCCAGCAGTTTAGGGACAGGGGCCTACGAGCAGTACTTC. Its protein is CASSLGTGAYEQYF.

The chain recombines TRBV7-9 with TRBJ1-1; TRBD1 matches 9 bases. V lost 5 bases and J lost 3; bases outside the gene matches: 7. Germline CDR1 and CDR2: SEHNR and FQNEAQ (reference sequence). The CDR3 sequence is 15 residues long. CDR3 nucleotide sequence: TGTGCCAGCAGCCCGACAGGGGGACTTTACACTGAAGCTTTCTTT. Its translation is CASSPTGGLYTEAFF. The full variable domain, in which reference TRBV7-9 and TRBJ1-1 provide the parts outside the CDR3, is DTGVSQNPRHKITKRGQNVTFRCDPISEHNRLYWYRQTLGQGPEFLTYFQNEAQLEKSRLLSDRFSAERPKGSFSTLEIQRTEQGDSAMYLCASSPTGGLYTEAFFGQGTRLTVV.

The chain links TRBV28 to TRBJ2-7; 7 nucleotides agree with TRBD2. Per germline, CDR1 MDHEN and CDR2 SYDVKM. V gave up 6 bases and J gave up 3 bases; unmatched junction bases: 8. The CDR3 spans 14 residues. Written as DNA, the CDR3 is TGTGCCAGCAGCCTTCGCGGGAGAGACTACGAGCAGTACTTC. Its translation: CASSLRGRDYEQYF.

As regards this clone: This sample includes further DNA sequences coding for the same CDR3. The rearrangement joins TRBV19 to TRBJ1-2, with D tentatively TRBD1 (6 bases). The CDR3 contains 14 residues. The germline CDR1 and CDR2 sequences are LNHDA and SQIVND (reference sequence). The V gene lost 2 bases and the J gene lost 8 bases, with 15 bases spanning the gap. The CDR3 DNA reads TGTGCCAGTAGTATACGCGGTCAGGGGAACGGCTACACCTTC. Protein sequence: CASSIRGQGNGYTF.

This chain connects TRBV5-1 to TRBJ2-7; D may be TRBD2 (6 bases). From germline, CDR1 is SGHRS and CDR2 YFSETQ. The germline V and J ends were trimmed by 0 bases and 3 bases, with 10 bases remaining between them. CDR3 size: 14 residues. The CDR3 DNA follows: TGCGCCAGCAGCTTGGAGTGGCGGGGCTACGAGCAGTACTTC. Translated: CASSLEWRGYEQYF.

This clone was seen once. CDR3 loop: CASSSGAYNEQFF. CDR3 DNA: TGTGCCAGCAGTTCGGGGGCCTACAATGAGCAGTTCTTC. This chain connects TRBV12-3 or TRBV12-4 to TRBJ2-1; D might be TRBD2 (6 bases). The CDR3 consists of 13 residues. Trimming removed 4 bases at V and 2 bases at J, with 6 bases between.

The chain employs TRBV6-5 and TRBJ2-7; 14 bases match TRBD2. Per the germline V gene, CDR1 is MNHEY and CDR2 is SVGAGI. The ends lost 7 bases at V and 0 bases at J; junction bases unmatched: 2. The CDR3 spans 15 residues. CDR3 sequence reads: CASTTSGGDSYEQYF. The CDR3 DNA reads as TGTGCCAGCACGACTAGCGGGGGGGACTCCTACGAGCAGTACTTC.

The chain employs TRBV2 and TRBJ2-5; TRBD2 matches 13 bases. J gave up 4 bases and V 6 bases, and 2 bases lay outside the gene matches. The CDR3 runs to 14 residues. Germline V gives CDR1 SNHLY, CDR2 FYNNEI. This CDR3 is CASRGLAGAETQYF. As DNA, the CDR3 is TGTGCCAGCAGAGGACTAGCGGGAGCAGAGACCCAGTACTTC.

The genes are TRBV4-2 and TRBJ1-1; TRBD1 matches at 8 bases. The J segment lost 13 bases and the V segment lost 4 bases, leaving 17 bases of the junction unmatched. The CDR3 totals 15 residues. Germline-derived CDR1 and CDR2 are LGHNA and YNFKEQ. The CDR3 DNA follows: TGTGCCAGCAGCCCACAACAGGGGGACCCCGGACCTGATTTCTTT. Its protein product is CASSPQQGDPGPDFF.

This clone was seen just once. The V call is TRBV29-1, the J call TRBJ2-7; 7 bases fit TRBD2. The CDR3 extends over 12 amino acids. V shed 5 bases and J 2 bases; nucleotides not matched to a gene: 3. From germline, CDR1 is SQVTM and CDR2 ANQGSEA. CDR3: CSVYSGTYEQYF. In DNA, the CDR3 is TGCAGCGTTTACAGCGGGACCTACGAGCAGTACTTC.

The chain is built from TRBV4-1 and TRBJ1-1; a weak D match, TRBD1 (5 bases). Trimming pared 0 bases from V and 1 base from J, leaving 18 bases between. CDR1 is MGHRA and CDR2 is YSYEKL in the germline V gene. This CDR3 has 18 residues. This CDR3 reads CASSQEDNSLGQNTEAFF. The DNA for the CDR3 is TGCGCCAGCAGCCAAGAAGATAACAGTTTGGGGCAGAACACTGAAGCTTTCTTT.

This chain joins TRBV19 and TRBJ2-1; a weak D match, TRBD2 (6 bases). The V end was cut by 5 bases, the J end by 8 bases, with 13 bases between. CDR3 size: 13 residues. From germline, CDR1 is LNHDA and CDR2 SQIVND (reference sequence). This CDR3 is CASSATRVDEQFF. The CDR3 bases are TGTGCCAGTAGTGCGACTAGGGTCGATGAGCAGTTCTTC.

This chain uses TRBV6-1 with TRBJ1-3, with D perhaps TRBD1 (5 bases). The CDR3 has 16 residues. The V gene lost 4 bases and the J gene lost 1 base, with 14 bases spanning the gap. Germline V lookup: CDR1 MNHNS, CDR2 SASEGT. The CDR3 DNA reads TGTGCCAGCAGTGCTACCTCCGGGGGATCTGGAAACACCATATATTTT. It specifies CASSATSGGSGNTIYF.

The chain joins TRBV7-8 to TRBJ2-5; 9 positions match TRBD2. The CDR3 covers 13 residues. Trimming took 4 bases from V and 5 from J; bases not matched to a gene: 2. CDR1 and CDR2 (germline): SGHVS, FQNEAQ. The CDR3 DNA reads as TGTGCCAGCAGCTCGAGCGGGGGGGAGACCCAGTACTTC. It yields the protein CASSSSGGETQYF. Variable domain in full (rest from reference TRBV7-8 and TRBJ2-5): GAGVSQSPRYKVAKRGQDVALRCDPISGHVSLFWYQQALGQGPEFLTYFQNEAQLDKSGLPSDRFFAERPEGSVSTLKIQRTQQEDSAVYLCASSSSGGETQYFGPGTRLLVL.

The chain uses TRBV19 and TRBJ2-5; 10 bases are a match to TRBD2. The CDR3 covers 16 residues. Trimming at V came to 11 bases and at J to 2 bases, leaving 14 bases not matched to a gene. Germline V gene sequence: CDR1 LNHDA, CDR2 SQIVND (reference sequence). CDR3: CASKGVTAGGQETQYF. The CDR3 DNA sequence: TGTGCCTCTAAGGGGGTTACAGCGGGAGGGCAAGAGACCCAGTACTTC.

This chain links TRBV5-4 with TRBJ2-2; perhaps TRBD2 as D (6 bases). CDR3 length equals 14 residues. Trimming cost V 4 bases and J 4 bases, with 11 bases left between them. Germline values: CDR1 SGHNT, CDR2 YYREEE (reference sequence). The chain's CDR3 is CASSVGLLTGELFF. CDR3 coding DNA: TGTGCCAGCAGCGTGGGACTCCTCACCGGGGAGCTGTTTTTT.

Here the CDR3 DNA reads TGCGCCAGCAGCCAAGATGGCACCTCTAACTATGGCTACACCTTC. The encoded protein is CASSQDGTSNYGYTF. The chain has TRBV4-3 and TRBJ1-2; no definite D call. CDR3 length: 15 residues. Germline V gene data show CDR1 as LGHNA and CDR2 as YSLEER. Between the trimmed V and J ends, which lost 0 bases and 0 bases, there was a span of 8 bases.